Listed below are T cell receptor beta chains from one sample, sequenced in a study of shared clonotypes between healthy human individuals. This table comes from immunoSEQ multiplex PCR, and its TCRdb copy is limited to in-frame clones, with some not included. The sample records about 580,000 clones, roughly 98% being singletons. Sequences were obtained from naive CD8+ T cells sorted from blood. All receptors derive from a man aged 25 to 45 in good health. Each CDR3 is given with its conserved first and last residue. The order of the fields is V gene, clone size, D gene, J gene, CDR3 protein, CDR3 DNA. The D gene is left open where the match is weak. The size of a clone is reported for some rows only, either as once, few or many, or as a class for expanded clones.

TRBV30	-	TRBD1	TRBJ1-5	CAWSGKGAQPQHF	TGTGCCTGGAGTGGAAAGGGGGCTCAGCCCCAGCATTTT
TRBV28	-	-	TRBJ2-1	CASSIAVGLFF	TGTGCCAGCAGTATAGCGGTTGGCTTGTTCTTC
TRBV7-2	-	TRBD2	TRBJ2-1	CASSLGLAGDGDNEQFF	TGTGCCAGCAGCTTAGGATTAGCGGGAGACGGGGACAATGAGCAGTTCTTC
TRBV27	once	TRBD2	TRBJ2-2	CASSFGVAGGSGVRELFF	TGTGCCAGCAGTTTCGGGGTAGCGGGAGGGAGCGGGGTCCGGGAGCTGTTTTTT
TRBV5-6	-	TRBD1	TRBJ2-1	CASSLNRGTYNEQFF	TGTGCCAGCAGCTTGAACAGGGGCACCTACAATGAGCAGTTCTTC
TRBV7-6	-	-	TRBJ2-7	CASSPRERGEQYF	TGTGCCAGCAGCCCCCGCGAAAGGGGAGAGCAGTACTTC
TRBV13	-	TRBD1	TRBJ1-2	CASSSGQGGAYGYTF	TGTGCCAGCAGCTCCGGACAGGGAGGCGCCTATGGCTACACCTTC
TRBV7-9	-	TRBD1	TRBJ2-7	CASSPRGQGIYYEQYF	TGTGCCAGCAGCCCCCGAGGACAGGGAATTTACTACGAGCAGTACTTC
TRBV5-4	once	TRBD1	TRBJ1-1	CASSFVTGGNTEAFF	TGTGCCAGCAGCTTTGTTACAGGGGGAAACACTGAAGCTTTCTTT
TRBV7-8	-	-	TRBJ2-1	CASSSSRGADEQFF	TGTGCCAGCAGCTCAAGCAGAGGTGCGGATGAGCAGTTCTTC
TRBV28	-	-	TRBJ2-1	CASALPGGSYNEQFF	TGTGCCAGCGCGCTCCCCGGGGGCTCCTACAATGAGCAGTTCTTC
TRBV6-1	once	-	TRBJ2-1	CASRRLVGVDEQFF	TGTGCCAGCCGACGACTAGTTGGGGTCGATGAGCAGTTCTTC
TRBV7-8	-	TRBD2	TRBJ2-7	CAVGRAGGPYEQYF	TGTGCCGTCGGACGCGCGGGAGGGCCCTACGAGCAGTACTTC
TRBV13	-	-	TRBJ1-3	CASSLGSSSGNTIYF	TGTGCCAGCAGCTTAGGGTCGAGCTCTGGAAACACCATATATTTT
TRBV27	-	TRBD2	TRBJ2-7	CASSSRTRFYEQYF	TGTGCCAGCAGTTCCCGGACTAGATTCTACGAGCAGTACTTC
TRBV5-1	-	-	TRBJ2-7	CASSLAVDSYEQYF	TGCGCCAGCAGCTTGGCCGTTGACTCCTACGAGCAGTACTTC
TRBV7-2	-	-	TRBJ2-4	CASSLTNPSIQYF	TGTGCCAGCAGCTTAACCAATCCGAGCATTCAGTACTTC
TRBV6-5	-	TRBD1	TRBJ1-1	CASSVQTGGGTEAFF	TGTGCCAGCAGCGTGCAAACAGGGGGTGGCACTGAAGCTTTCTTT
TRBV5-1	-	TRBD1	TRBJ2-1	CATRDSPDSYNEQFF	TGCGCCACCCGGGACAGCCCCGACTCCTACAATGAGCAGTTCTTC
TRBV27	-	-	TRBJ2-7	CASSLSIGSYEQYF	TGTGCCAGCAGTCTTAGTATAGGGAGCTACGAGCAGTACTTC
TRBV28	-	-	TRBJ1-5	CASILTGINQPQHF	TGTGCCAGCATTCTAACAGGAATCAATCAGCCCCAGCATTTT
TRBV10-3	-	-	TRBJ2-1	CAISIPGGGTYNEQFF	TGTGCCATCAGCATCCCCGGGGGCGGCACCTACAATGAGCAGTTCTTC
TRBV28	-	TRBD2	TRBJ2-1	CASSSYTGTGTSPPIEQFF	TGTGCCAGCAGTTCCTACACAGGAACCGGGACTAGCCCACCTATTGAGCAGTTCTTC
TRBV7-9	once	TRBD2	TRBJ2-7	CASSLSGTPYEQYF	TGTGCCAGCAGCTTAAGCGGGACCCCCTACGAGCAGTACTTC
TRBV29-1	few	-	TRBJ2-2	CSVEAGTGELFF	TGCAGCGTTGAAGCGGGAACCGGGGAGCTGTTTTTT
TRBV11-2	-	-	TRBJ2-3	CATSTITDTQYF	TGTGCCACCTCGACTATCACAGATACGCAGTATTTT
TRBV4-1	once	TRBD1	TRBJ1-5	CASSFTGGYGPQHF	TGCGCCAGCAGCTTTACAGGGGGCTACGGTCCCCAGCATTTT
TRBV29-1	-	-	TRBJ2-2	CSVDNGELFF	TGCAGCGTTGATAACGGGGAGCTGTTTTTT
TRBV6-5	-	-	TRBJ2-3	CASSYSIGGETDTQYF	TGTGCCAGCAGTTACTCGATTGGAGGAGAGACAGATACGCAGTATTTT
TRBV7-9	-	TRBD1	TRBJ2-1	CASSDRDRAHEQFF	TGTGCCAGCAGCGACCGGGACAGGGCACATGAGCAGTTCTTC
TRBV11-2	once	TRBD2	TRBJ2-1	CASSLVASGYNEQFF	TGTGCCAGCAGCTTAGTCGCTAGCGGCTACAATGAGCAGTTCTTC